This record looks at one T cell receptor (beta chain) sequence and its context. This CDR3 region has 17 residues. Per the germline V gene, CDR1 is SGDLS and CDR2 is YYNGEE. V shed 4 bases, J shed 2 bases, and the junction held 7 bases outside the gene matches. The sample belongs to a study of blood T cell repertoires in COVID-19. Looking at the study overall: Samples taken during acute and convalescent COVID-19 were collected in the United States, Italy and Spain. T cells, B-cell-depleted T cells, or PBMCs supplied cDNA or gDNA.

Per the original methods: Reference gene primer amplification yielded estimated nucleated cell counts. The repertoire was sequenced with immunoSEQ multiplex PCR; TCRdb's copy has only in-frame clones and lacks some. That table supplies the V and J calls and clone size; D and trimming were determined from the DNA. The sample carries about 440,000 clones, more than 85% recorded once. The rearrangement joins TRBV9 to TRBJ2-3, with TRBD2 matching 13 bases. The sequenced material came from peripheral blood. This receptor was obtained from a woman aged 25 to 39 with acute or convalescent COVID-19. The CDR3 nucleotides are TGTGCCAGCAGCCGCGGGACTAGCGGGGCCTTCACAGATACGCAGTATTTT. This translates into CASSRGTSGAFTDTQYF.